These T cell receptor beta chains were read from a single sample in a study of blood T cell repertoires in COVID-19. Libraries were prepared by immunoSEQ multiplex PCR; TCRdb keeps only in-frame clonotypes and omits some of them. The table records 14,000 to 15,000 clones, around 92% of them present only once. Input material: peripheral blood. The receptors shown here come from a human donor in a cohort sampled during active COVID-19. Each CDR3 is given with its conserved first and last residue. The D gene is left open where the match is weak. The size field is filled for only some rows; it gives once, few, many or a size class.

TGTGCCAGCGGAGAGACAGGGGATATAGTGCGGGCTTTCTTT CASGETGDIVRAFF TRBD1 TRBJ1-1 TRBV6-5 NA
TGTGCCCACAAAACAACCGGACAGGCCGATACGCAGTATTTT CAHKTTGQADTQYF TRBD1 TRBJ2-3 TRBV30 NA
TGTGCCAGCTCACCAGCGGAAAATCGCCCGAACTATGGCTACACCTTC CASSPAENRPNYGYTF NA TRBJ1-2 TRBV18 NA
TGTGCCAGCCACCGTTGGGCAGGGGAACCGAACACTGAAGCTTTCTTT CASHRWAGEPNTEAFF NA TRBJ1-1 TRBV7-8 once
TGTGCCAGCAGCCCCCGGACACCCCAAGAGACCCAGTACTTC CASSPRTPQETQYF NA TRBJ2-5 TRBV7-9 NA
TGTGCCAGCTCATCCGGGACAGGGGATTTTGGCTACACCTTC CASSSGTGDFGYTF TRBD1 TRBJ1-2 TRBV18 NA
TGTGCCAGCAGTATGCCGGGCACTGAAGCTTTCTTT CASSMPGTEAFF NA TRBJ1-1 TRBV12-3/TRBV12-4 NA
TGTGCCAGCAGCTTGGGGGGGCCAGGGGGCACCTATGGCTACACCTTC CASSLGGPGGTYGYTF TRBD1 TRBJ1-2 TRBV5-5 NA
TGTGCCAGCAGTTCTAATGGGGGGGAGGGTGTTGCTTTCTTT CASSSNGGEGVAFF NA TRBJ1-1 TRBV9 NA
TGCAGTTCGTTCTACCGGGGGGGCACAGATACGCAGTATTTT CSSFYRGGTDTQYF TRBD2 TRBJ2-3 TRBV29-1 NA
TGTGCCAGCACCGGACAGTCCTACAATGAGCAGTTCTTC CASTGQSYNEQFF NA TRBJ2-1 TRBV28 NA
TGTGCCAGCAGTGAAGCTTGGGACCAGGGGGCGAAAAATGCTGAAGCTTTCTTT CASSEAWDQGAKNAEAFF TRBD1 TRBJ1-1 TRBV6-1 once
TGTGCCAGCAGTGAAGCGTTACAGGGTGGTGAAGCTTTCTTT CASSEALQGGEAFF NA TRBJ1-1 TRBV6-1 NA
TGTGCCAGCAGCCAACGAGCGGGGGGCCTGGACACCATATATTTT CASSQRAGGLDTIYF NA TRBJ1-3 TRBV11-1 NA
TGCGCCAGCAGCCCGCGGCCCAATCAGCCCCAGCATTTT CASSPRPNQPQHF NA TRBJ1-5 TRBV5-1 once
TGTGCCAGCAGCACCCGGACGGGGGGATTTGGCTACACCTTC CASSTRTGGFGYTF NA TRBJ1-2 TRBV6-5 NA
TGTGCCAGTAGTATTCCCCCCCGGGGGGGGGCCTATTCACCCCTCCACTTT CASSIPPRGGAYSPLHF NA TRBJ1-6 TRBV19 NA
TGTGCCAGTAGTCCCCCTCTGGGGGGGACACCCTACAATGAGCAGTTCTTC CASSPPLGGTPYNEQFF NA TRBJ2-1 TRBV19 NA
TGCAGTGCTAGTACCGGGACAGGGTTTGTCACAGATACGCAGTATTTT CSASTGTGFVTDTQYF TRBD1 TRBJ2-3 TRBV20-1 NA
TGTGCCAGTAGTTTGCGGGATGGCGGCTACACCTTC CASSLRDGGYTF NA TRBJ1-2 TRBV19 NA
TGTGCCAGCAGCCGGGGGACTAGTTCGGAGCAGTACTTC CASSRGTSSEQYF TRBD2 TRBJ2-7 TRBV3-1/TRBV3-2 NA
TGTGCCAGTAGCGACAGGACGAACACTGAAGCTTTCTTT CASSDRTNTEAFF NA TRBJ1-1 TRBV19 once
TGTGCCAGCTTACAGGCAGATACGCAGTATTTT CASLQADTQYF NA TRBJ2-3 TRBV5-6 NA
TGTGCCAGCACCCCCGCGGACAGGGTATACACTGAAGCTTTCTTT CASTPADRVYTEAFF TRBD1 TRBJ1-1 TRBV9 NA
TGCGCCAGCAGTGAGGCGTCCAGCGGGGGGATCCACGAGCAGTACTTC CASSEASSGGIHEQYF TRBD2 TRBJ2-7 TRBV10-2 NA
TGTGCCAGCAGCTTTGAAGGGGTTAACACTGAAGCTTTCTTT CASSFEGVNTEAFF NA TRBJ1-1 TRBV11-2 few
TGTGCCTGGAGTCCACCCAGGGGGCTAGCCAAAAACATTCAGTACTTC CAWSPPRGLAKNIQYF TRBD1 TRBJ2-4 TRBV30 NA
TGTGCCAGCAGTCCCGAAGGGGGTCCTTGGTATGGTGGCTACACCTTC CASSPEGGPWYGGYTF NA TRBJ1-2 TRBV27 few
TGTGCCAGCAGTTTGGCCCTCCAAGAGACCCAGTACTTC CASSLALQETQYF NA TRBJ2-5 TRBV12-3/TRBV12-4 NA
TGTGCCAGCAGCCACGTGACAGGGTCGGGCACTGAAGCTTTCTTT CASSHVTGSGTEAFF TRBD1 TRBJ1-1 TRBV3-1/TRBV3-2 NA
TGTGCCATCAGTGAGTCACAGGGGGTTTTGGTGGACACTGAAGCTTTCTTT CAISESQGVLVDTEAFF TRBD1 TRBJ1-1 TRBV10-3 NA
TGTGCCAGCAGCCCGTATCCTGGGACAACTGAAGCTTTCTTT CASSPYPGTTEAFF NA TRBJ1-1 TRBV7-3 NA
TGTGCCAGCAGTGAATCTGGCAGGGACTCCTACGAGCAGTACTTC CASSESGRDSYEQYF NA TRBJ2-7 TRBV2 few
TGTGCCAACCAGCGAGAGGGTTTGAGCACTGAAGCTTTCTTT CANQREGLSTEAFF NA TRBJ1-1 TRBV2 NA
TGTGCCAGCAGCCTCCCTCGCATGGAGGGTCGCAATCAGCCCCAGCATTTT CASSLPRMEGRNQPQHF NA TRBJ1-5 TRBV21-1 NA
TGTGCTAGTGCGGGGGTCCTCTACGAGCAGTACTTC CASAGVLYEQYF NA TRBJ2-7 TRBV12-5 NA
TGTGCCAGCAGCTTAAGGGGGACTAGGGTCGGGACCCAGTACTTC CASSLRGTRVGTQYF TRBD2 TRBJ2-5 TRBV13 NA
TGTGCCAGCAGCCCCGACTCAGGGGGCGCGGGGGGAAACACCATATATTTT CASSPDSGGAGGNTIYF TRBD1 TRBJ1-3 TRBV11-2 NA
TGTGCCAGTACCACCGGACAGGGGGCCTACCAGTACTTC CASTTGQGAYQYF TRBD1 TRBJ2-5 TRBV19 NA
TGTGCCAGCTCACCACCGTCAGGGCTGAACGAGCAGTACTTC CASSPPSGLNEQYF NA TRBJ2-7 TRBV18 NA